These 17 T cell receptor beta chains were all obtained from the same sample, sequenced in a study of cytotoxic CD8 clonotypes in ibrutinib-treated CLL. TCRdb's copy holds only in-frame clones and misses some; the assay was immunoSEQ multiplex PCR. Of 270,000 or so clones listed, approximately 76% were seen once; the top ten hold roughly 6%. The specimen comprised PBMCs, sampled at disease progression, from a patient treated with ibrutinib. The receptors come from a human donor with chronic lymphocytic leukemia.

The chain combines TRBV29-1 with TRBJ2-1; 10 positions match TRBD1. The length of the CDR3 is 14 residues. Trimming at V came to 5 bases and at J to 6 bases, leaving 7 bases not matched to a gene. Germline V gene sequence: CDR1 SQVTM, CDR2 ANQGSEA. The chain's CDR3 is CSVSGTGEINEQFF. CDR3 sequence (DNA): TGCAGCGTTAGCGGGACAGGGGAGATCAATGAGCAGTTCTTC.

V usage is TRBV14 and J usage is TRBJ2-7, with D possibly matching TRBD1 (6 bases). The CDR3 spans 15 residues. Germline lookup yields CDR1 SGHDN and CDR2 FVKESK. V dropped 2 bases and J dropped 4 bases, with 15 bases sitting between them. CDR3 coding DNA: TGTGCCAGCAGCCAATCCGGGACAAGAGTTTACGAGCAGTACTTC. It is translated as CASSQSGTRVYEQYF.

This sequence joins TRBV5-4 and TRBJ2-7; 11 bases map to TRBD2. V lost 5 bases to trimming and J lost 3 bases; unmatched junction nucleotides: 7. This CDR3 has 15 residues. Per the germline V gene, CDR1 is SGHNT and CDR2 is YYREEE (reference sequence). The CDR3 reads CASSPGTSGYYEQYF. The CDR3 region has the DNA TGTGCCAGCAGTCCCGGGACTAGCGGATACTACGAGCAGTACTTC.

The J gene is TRBJ2-7, the V gene TRBV5-1; TRBD2 is a possible D gene (6 bases). The V end was cut by 4 bases, the J end by 6 bases, with 14 bases between. Germline V gene lookup returns CDR1 SGHRS and CDR2 YFSETQ. This CDR3 comprises 13 residues. The CDR3 nucleotides are TGCGCCAGCAGCAGGGCGGGGTTAGGCGAGCAGTACTTC. Amino acid sequence: CASSRAGLGEQYF.

The V call is TRBV18, the J call TRBJ2-3, with 9 bases aligning to TRBD2. The CDR3 extends over 14 amino acids. Germline V lookup: CDR1 KGHSH, CDR2 LQKENI. Unmatched junction bases numbered 2, after V lost 3 bases and J lost 4 bases. CDR3 loop: CASSPQRGADTQYF. In nucleotides, the CDR3 is TGTGCCAGCTCACCTCAGCGGGGGGCAGATACGCAGTATTTT.

The table lists this clone with a few counts. This sequence joins TRBV7-2 and TRBJ2-1; D is undetermined. The CDR3 totals 13 residues. Germline values: CDR1 SGHTA, CDR2 FQGNSA. Trimming stripped 7 bases from V and 6 bases from J, with 13 bases between. CDR3 residues: CASKPGPPNEQFF. CDR3 in DNA: TGTGCCAGCAAGCCGGGCCCACCCAATGAGCAGTTCTTC.

This chain joins TRBV4-1 and TRBJ2-7; D is possibly TRBD1 or TRBD2 (5 bases each). Germline values: CDR1 MGHRA, CDR2 YSYEKL. V lost 4 bases to trimming and J lost 4 bases, with 11 bases between them. CDR3 length: 13 amino acids. CDR3 coding DNA: TGCGCCAGCAGCCTGTCGTGGGGGTACGAGCAGTACTTC. This codes for CASSLSWGYEQYF.

This clone was counted once. The chain recombines TRBV18 with TRBJ1-1; no reliable D call. Germline CDR1 and CDR2: KGHSH and LQKENI. The CDR3 length is 16 residues. The germline V and J ends were trimmed by 3 bases and 1 base, with 15 bases remaining between them. The DNA of the CDR3 is TGTGCCAGCTCACCTAATTCTCGGGCGGGGAACACTGAAGCTTTCTTT. Its protein product is CASSPNSRAGNTEAFF. Full variable domain (rest looked up from reference TRBV18 and TRBJ1-1): NAGVMQNPRHLVRRRGQEARLRCSPMKGHSHVYWYRQLPEEGLKFMVYLQKENIIDESGMPKERFSAEFPKEGPSILRIQQVVRGDSAAYFCASSPNSRAGNTEAFFGQGTRLTVV.

This chain uses TRBV10-2 with TRBJ2-7, with 9 bases that match TRBD2. This CDR3 spans 17 amino acids. CDR1 and CDR2 from the germline V gene are WSHSY and SAAADI. The V and J ends lost 4 bases and 0 bases, in that order; junction bases with no gene match: 10. CDR3 in amino acids: CASSVGLAYHRSYEQYF. CDR3 DNA: TGCGCCAGCAGTGTGGGACTAGCTTACCACCGCTCCTACGAGCAGTACTTC.

The chain couples TRBV7-8 to TRBJ1-2; TRBD1 agrees at 7 bases. Germline assignment: CDR1 SGHVS and CDR2 FQNEAQ. Unmatched junction bases numbered 15, after V lost 1 base and J lost 4 bases. The CDR3 runs to 18 residues. CDR3 region: CASSLGRRQGNPLYGYTF. DNA for the CDR3: TGTGCCAGCAGCTTAGGCCGACGACAGGGAAATCCCCTCTATGGCTACACCTTC.

V usage is TRBV7-9 and J usage is TRBJ1-5, with D possibly matching TRBD1 (6 bases). Trimming pared 8 bases from V and 1 base from J, leaving 9 bases between. Per the germline V gene, CDR1 is SEHNR and CDR2 is FQNEAQ (reference sequence). This CDR3 is 13 amino acids long. The CDR3 loop reads CASGGTSNQPQHF. The CDR3 coding sequence is TGTGCCAGCGGGGGCACGAGCAATCAGCCCCAGCATTTT.

CDR3 sequence reads: CASSLAGTGLYNEQFF. As DNA, the CDR3 is TGCGCCAGCAGCTTGGCCGGGACAGGGTTATACAATGAGCAGTTCTTC. The genes are TRBV5-1 and TRBJ2-1, with 9 nucleotides matching TRBD1. The CDR3 loop spans 16 amino acids. From germline, CDR1 is SGHRS and CDR2 YFSETQ. Trimming cost V 0 bases and J 4 bases; bases outside gene matches: 5.

The CDR3 loop reads CASSFGSGYGYTF. The CDR3 DNA sequence: TGCGCCAGCAGCTTCGGTTCCGGGTATGGCTACACCTTC. V is TRBV5-1 and J is TRBJ1-2; D remains ambiguous. CDR3 length: 13 residues. Germline assignment: CDR1 SGHRS and CDR2 YFSETQ. V lost 2 bases to trimming and J lost 5 bases, with 10 bases between them.

The chain joins TRBV28 to TRBJ1-2; 7 bases fit TRBD1. The J segment lost 4 bases and the V segment lost 3 bases, leaving 5 bases of the junction unmatched. Germline assignment: CDR1 MDHEN and CDR2 SYDVKM. This CDR3 is 14 amino acids long. The CDR3 nucleotides are TGTGCCAGCAGTTTCGGACAGGCGGGCTATGGCTACACCTTC. The encoded protein is CASSFGQAGYGYTF.

The chain is built from TRBV7-8 and TRBJ2-2; D is unclear. V shed 5 bases and J shed 6 bases, with 7 bases lying between them. Germline assignment: CDR1 SGHVS and CDR2 FQNEAQ. This CDR3 comprises 12 residues. The CDR3: CASSATPGELFF. The CDR3, as DNA: TGTGCCAGCAGCGCCACCCCCGGGGAGCTGTTTTTT.

This sequence joins TRBV19 and TRBJ1-1; 9 nucleotides agree with TRBD1. This CDR3 comprises 15 residues. Germline trimming cut 4 bases from V and 6 bases from J; bases unmatched to any gene: 9. Germline CDR1 LNHDA, CDR2 SQIVND (reference sequence). The CDR3, as DNA: TGTGCCAGTAGTAACCAGACAGGGGGAAGCGCTGAAGCTTTCTTT. Translation gives CASSNQTGGSAEAFF. The full variable domain, rest sourced from reference TRBV19 and TRBJ1-1, is DGGITQSPKYLFRKEGQNVTLSCEQNLNHDAMYWYRQDPGQGLRLIYYSQIVNDFQKGDIAEGYSVSREKKESFPLTVTSAQKNPTAFYLCASSNQTGGSAEAFFGQGTRLTVV.

The genes are TRBV18 and TRBJ1-5, with no clear D. The CDR3 totals 13 residues. CDR1 and CDR2 from the germline V gene are KGHSH and LQKENI. Deletions cut 6 bases from V and 10 bases from J, with 16 bases between. CDR3 sequence (DNA): TGTGCCAGCTCCCGGGGAGGAGACATACCCCAGCATTTT. It specifies CASSRGGDIPQHF.